This TCR beta chain appears in the sequencing data of a study of vaccination and CD4 T cells after COVID-19. Turning to the study itself: A positive SARS-CoV-2 nasal swab PCR result was recorded for each convalescent patient; nine were mild and one severe.

The treatment: approximately nine-day PBMC culture with coronavirus spike peptide pools or control peptides (ViraFEST assay). Sequenced with the Oncomine TCR Beta short-read assay was DNA taken from cultured CD4+ T cells. Cultured CD4+ T cells were the source of extracted genomic DNA. TCRdb fed the PCR reads into MiXCR, producing one record per CDR3 protein. The sample includes around 13,000 distinct CDR3 sequences, 42% seen only once; the top ten take roughly a fifth. To note about this clonotype: Antigen unknown.

This TCR came from a human donor who had recovered from COVID-19. Sequencing used CD4+ T cells from blood, cultured in vitro, obtained before SARS-CoV-2 vaccination.

CDR3 nucleotide sequence: TGTGCCAGCAACAGAGTGAACACTGAAGCTTTCTTT. Translated: CASNRVNTEAFF. The chain joins TRBV6-2 or TRBV6-3 to TRBJ1-1; D call uncertain. Germline CDR1 reads MNHEY; CDR2 reads SVGEGT. The CDR3 length is 12 residues. V gave up 7 bases and J gave up 0 bases, with 6 bases separating them.